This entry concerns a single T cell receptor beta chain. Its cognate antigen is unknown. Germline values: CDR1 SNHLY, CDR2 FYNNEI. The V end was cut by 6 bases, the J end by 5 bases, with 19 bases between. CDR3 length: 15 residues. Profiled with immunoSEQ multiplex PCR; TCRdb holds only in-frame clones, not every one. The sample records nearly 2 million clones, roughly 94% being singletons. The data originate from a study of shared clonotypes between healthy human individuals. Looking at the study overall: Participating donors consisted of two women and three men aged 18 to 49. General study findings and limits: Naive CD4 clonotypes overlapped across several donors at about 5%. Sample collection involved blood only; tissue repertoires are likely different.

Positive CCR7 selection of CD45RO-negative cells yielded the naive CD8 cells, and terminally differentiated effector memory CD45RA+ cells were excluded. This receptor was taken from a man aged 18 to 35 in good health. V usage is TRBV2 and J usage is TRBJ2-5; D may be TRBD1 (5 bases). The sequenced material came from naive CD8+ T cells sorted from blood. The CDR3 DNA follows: TGTGCCAGCAGGGCGCTTGGGGCAATTTGGGAGACCCAGTACTTC. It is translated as CASRALGAIWETQYF.